The 22 T cell receptor beta chains below come from one sample, sequenced in a study of beta chain features in type 1 diabetes listed by TCRdb under 2018. The library was built by means of the immunoSEQ multiplex PCR assay. The entire amount of isolated RNA was reverse transcribed using the High Capacity cDNA Reverse Transcription Kit, so the sequenced TCRB transcripts were expressed ones. The table was pulled from immuneACCESS by TCRdb, which kept in-frame rearrangements only. Such tables lose some clones; where checked, under half of the loss comes from unresolved V genes, and the rest has no known cause. Counted in this sample were fewer than 550,000 clones; about an eighth of them appeared once. The ten largest account for approximately 0.05% of the sample. Source material: naive CD4+ T cells from blood. Reading the label with the study, this specimen's cell subset or site is: true naive CD4+ T cells. Every receptor here comes from a woman aged 18-35 years in good health.

The chain is built from TRBV29-1 and TRBJ1-1; D uncertain. The CDR3 is made up of 11 amino acids. CDR1 SQVTM and CDR2 ANQGSEA come from the germline V gene. The V and J ends lost 7 bases and 0 bases respectively, with 6 bases between them. The CDR3 sequence is CSDRLNTEAFF. Here the CDR3 DNA reads TGCAGCGACAGATTGAACACTGAAGCTTTCTTT.

This clone was counted only a few times. The chain uses TRBV7-2 and TRBJ1-3; D not certain. V lost 6 bases to trimming and J lost 4 bases, with 7 bases between them. The CDR3 runs to 12 residues. In germline, CDR1 is SGHTA, CDR2 FQGNSA. CDR3 coding DNA: TGTGCCAGCAGTCTACACGGAAACACCATATATTTT. It yields the protein CASSLHGNTIYF.

This clone was detected many times. V gene TRBV10-3 combines with J gene TRBJ2-3; TRBD2 agrees at 7 bases. Trimming cost V 10 bases and J 5 bases; bases outside gene matches: 6. The CDR3 contains 12 residues. Germline CDR1 is ENHRY and CDR2 is SYGVKD. The CDR3 coding sequence is TGTGCCACGAACGGGGAGGGAGATACGCAGTATTTT. This encodes CATNGEGDTQYF.

This clone has just a few counts. V is TRBV4-1 and J is TRBJ2-1, with TRBD2 matching 14 bases. V trimming: 4 bases; J trimming: 0 bases; junction bases outside the gene matches: 5. Germline-derived CDR1 and CDR2 are MGHRA and YSYEKL. This CDR3 has 18 amino acids. CDR3: CASSRGTSGGSSYNEQFF. Written as DNA, the CDR3 is TGCGCCAGCAGCCGAGGGACTAGCGGGGGAAGCTCCTACAATGAGCAGTTCTTC.

V usage is TRBV6-5 and J usage is TRBJ2-1; possible D gene TRBD1, 6 bases. The V end was cut by 7 bases, the J end by 0 bases, with 13 bases between. This CDR3 is 15 amino acids long. Germline assignment: CDR1 MNHEY and CDR2 SVGAGI. CDR3 in amino acids: CASTTDRSSYNEQFF. In DNA, the CDR3 is TGTGCCAGCACAACCGACAGGAGCTCCTACAATGAGCAGTTCTTC.

The chain uses TRBV7-9 and TRBJ2-4, with 7 nucleotides matching TRBD2. The CDR3 runs 14 residues. The J segment lost 2 bases and the V segment lost 10 bases, leaving 8 bases of the junction unmatched. Germline V gene lookup returns CDR1 SEHNR and CDR2 FQNEAQ (reference sequence). CDR3 protein: CANRTGGSKNIQYF. The CDR3 coding sequence is TGTGCCAACCGGACCGGGGGGTCCAAAAACATTCAGTACTTC.

V is TRBV14 and J is TRBJ2-1; no reliable D call. The germline V and J ends were trimmed by 1 base and 9 bases, with 13 bases remaining between them. The V gene's germline CDR1 is SGHDN and CDR2 FVKESK. This CDR3 is built from 14 residues. This CDR3 reads CASSQVLRISEQFF. The CDR3 DNA reads as TGTGCCAGCAGCCAAGTTCTACGGATCTCTGAGCAGTTCTTC.

The chain couples TRBV12-2 to TRBJ2-3. TRBV12-2 is noted as a pseudogene. CDR3 size: 13 residues. The CDR3, as DNA: TGTGCAAGTCGCTTAGCGCAAAGAGATACGCAGTATTTT. This translates into CASRLAQRDTQYF.

The chain combines TRBV27 with TRBJ2-1; D uncertain. Trimming took 1 base from V and 8 from J, leaving 18 bases between them. The CDR3 totals 16 residues. CDR1 is MNHEY and CDR2 is SMNVEV in the germline V gene (reference sequence). In nucleotides, the CDR3 is TGTGCCAGCAGTTTATGGCGGCCCCCCTCGAGTGATGAGCAGTTCTTC. Translating gives CASSLWRPPSSDEQFF.

This clone was recorded a few times. The chain is built from TRBV20-1 and TRBJ1-1; D is unresolved. The CDR3 is 11 amino acids. The V end was cut by 6 bases, the J end by 1 base, with 6 bases between. Germline-derived CDR1 and CDR2 are DFQATT and SNEGSKA (reference sequence). CDR3 DNA sequence: TGCAGTGCCCACAGGAACACTGAAGCTTTCTTT. It codes for CSAHRNTEAFF.

The rearrangement uses TRBV29-1 and TRBJ2-1; either TRBD1 or TRBD2 may supply D (6 bases each). Germline lookup yields CDR1 SQVTM and CDR2 ANQGSEA. V gave up 3 bases and J gave up 0 bases, with 15 bases separating them. This CDR3 is built from 16 residues. The CDR3 nucleotides read TGCAGCGTTGATGGGGGCGGGGTACCCTCCTACAATGAGCAGTTCTTC. Encoded protein: CSVDGGGVPSYNEQFF.

This clone was observed a handful of times. This chain uses TRBV7-2 with TRBJ2-5; possible D gene TRBD2, 7 bases. The CDR3 spans 13 residues. In germline, CDR1 is SGHTA, CDR2 FQGNSA. V lost 8 bases, J lost 5 bases, and 15 bases lay in between. The DNA of the CDR3 is TGTGCCAGCTCAGTGGGGGGGCCGGAGACCCAGTACTTC. As protein: CASSVGGPETQYF.

This clone was seen a few times. The chain combines TRBV14 with TRBJ1-2; weak D call: TRBD1 (6 bases). Germline assignment: CDR1 SGHDN and CDR2 FVKESK. This CDR3 contains 12 residues. V was shortened by 7 bases and J by 2 bases, with 8 bases between the two germline ends. This chain's CDR3 is CASKDSNYGYTF. The CDR3 coding sequence is TGTGCCAGCAAGGACAGCAACTATGGCTACACCTTC.

V and J are TRBV14 and TRBJ2-1; 7 nucleotides agree with TRBD2. J lost 0 bases, V lost 4 bases, and 6 bases had no gene match. This CDR3 has 16 amino acids. Germline V gives CDR1 SGHDN, CDR2 FVKESK. The CDR3 sequence is CASSRPGGSSYNEQFF. CDR3 DNA sequence: TGTGCCAGCAGCCGCCCTGGCGGGAGCTCCTACAATGAGCAGTTCTTC.

This clone has more than one count but fewer than ten. J is TRBJ2-1 and V is TRBV7-2; 9 bases are shared with TRBD2. The CDR3 totals 16 residues. With 0 bases clipped from V and 6 bases from J, the junction kept 6 bases outside the gene matches. The V gene's germline CDR1 is SGHTA and CDR2 FQGNSA. The CDR3 sequence: CASSLALAGLGNEQFF. CDR3 in DNA: TGTGCCAGCAGCTTAGCACTAGCGGGCCTCGGCAATGAGCAGTTCTTC. Using reference TRBV7-2 and TRBJ2-1 for the parts outside the CDR3, the full variable domain is GAGVSQSPSNKVTEKGKDVELRCDPISGHTALYWYRQSLGQGLEFLIYFQGNSAPDKSGLPSDRFSAERTGGSVSTLTIQRTQQEDSAVYLCASSLALAGLGNEQFFGPGTRLTVL.

The chain employs TRBV7-3 and TRBJ2-1; no definite D call. The CDR3 has 15 amino acids. From germline, CDR1 is SGHTA and CDR2 FQGTGA. Trimming took 3 bases from V and 0 from J, leaving 9 bases between them. The CDR3 region is CASSLGRASYNEQFF. The DNA of the CDR3 is TGTGCCAGCAGCTTGGGTAGGGCCTCCTACAATGAGCAGTTCTTC.

The chain links TRBV18 to TRBJ2-7; 9 bases align to TRBD1. In germline, CDR1 is KGHSH, CDR2 LQKENI. The CDR3 loop spans 16 amino acids. The ends lost 1 base at V and 0 bases at J; junction bases unmatched: 4. The CDR3 protein is CASSPLGTGSSYEQYF. CDR3 nucleotide sequence: TGTGCCAGCTCACCACTCGGGACAGGGTCCTCCTACGAGCAGTACTTC.

This clone has a handful of counts. The chain combines TRBV30 with TRBJ2-7; the D gene is possibly TRBD1 (6 bases). CDR1 and CDR2 from the germline V gene are GTSNPN and SVGIG (reference sequence). The CDR3 consists of 13 residues. V lost 2 bases and J lost 4, with 12 bases in between. The CDR3 sequence is CAWSSGTLYEQYF. The DNA of the CDR3 is TGTGCCTGGAGTTCCGGGACACTATACGAGCAGTACTTC.

The J gene is TRBJ2-1, the V gene TRBV2; no reliable D call. The CDR3 is 14 residues long. V dropped 3 bases and J dropped 6 bases, with 12 bases sitting between them. Germline loops: CDR1 SNHLY, CDR2 FYNNEI. The CDR3 reads CASSEYRGLNEQFF. CDR3 nucleotides: TGTGCCAGCAGTGAGTACCGTGGCCTCAATGAGCAGTTCTTC.

In its sample, this clone was seen once. The chain links TRBV2 to TRBJ1-1; 7 bases agree with TRBD1. Losses at the gene ends were 7 bases for V and 4 bases for J; bases not matched to a gene: 9. Germline-derived CDR1 and CDR2 are SNHLY and FYNNEI. The CDR3 has 14 amino acids. CDR3 region: CASTLQGLVTEAFF. For the CDR3, the DNA is TGTGCCAGCACCCTACAGGGGTTGGTCACTGAAGCTTTCTTT.

The rearrangement uses TRBV18 and TRBJ2-1, with 12 nucleotides matching TRBD1. V was pared by 3 bases and J by 7 bases, with 7 bases of the junction left unmatched. Germline-derived CDR1 and CDR2 are KGHSH and LQKENI. This CDR3 contains 16 residues. The CDR3 DNA sequence: TGTGCCAGCTCACCGTGGGGACAGGGGGCCAGAAATGAGCAGTTCTTC. Its translation is CASSPWGQGARNEQFF.

A few counts support this clone. The rearrangement uses TRBV7-9 and TRBJ2-1, with a weak D call TRBD2 (5 bases). Germline V gene lookup returns CDR1 SEHNR and CDR2 FQNEAQ (reference sequence). V shed 1 base and J shed 5 bases, with 12 bases lying between them. This CDR3 has 15 amino acids. The CDR3 here is CASSLGQPGDNEQFF. CDR3 in DNA: TGTGCCAGCAGCTTAGGGCAGCCCGGGGACAATGAGCAGTTCTTC.